This TCR beta chain came from a study of cytomegalovirus exposure and HLA in healthy donors (dated by TCRdb to the late 2010s). Background for the entire study: According to an earlier analysis of 587 of the donors, 150 million to 200 million T cells yielded some 110 million unique TCR beta sequences and less than 300 Gb of sequence data. An early release that covered fewer than 750 HLA-typed donors contained approximately 300 gigabases of sequencing data and about 93 million unique TCR sequences. Of the roughly 400 genotyped donors, around 81% fell in the genetic ancestry cluster associated with self-reported Caucasian donors. The study was designed to test whether signatures of past pathogen exposure could be identified by cataloging public T cell receptors. The study profiled the T cell repertoires of 500 to 800 subjects by immunosequencing and related them to cytomegalovirus serostatus. In addition to the first cohort of approximately 650 subjects, a separate validation cohort of 130 or so different subjects was used. To predict cytomegalovirus infection status, the study combined high-throughput TCR immunosequencing, statistical association of individual TCRs with disease status, and machine learning. In a later analysis, previously published TCR beta repertoires from fewer than 750 donors were re-analyzed and high-resolution HLA genotyping was added so that TCR occurrence patterns could be studied. In the later analysis, no new phenotypic data were used to find candidate immune exposures; instead, reliance was placed on TCR beta sequences and their occurrence across donors. In an earlier analysis of around 540 of the donors, high-throughput TCR beta sequencing was used to judge whether each TCR beta V gene segment behaved as functional or pseudogenic. Donor age, sex, ethnicity and CMV serostatus were collected together with the repertoire data. Genome-wide SNP genotypes for about 60% of the roughly 670 donors were used in a later genetic analysis, which treated that subset as a discovery cohort. All discovery cohort repertoires had been generated on a single sequencing platform. HLA typing included class I and class II loci at four-digit resolution. Typing coverage differed by locus: A, B, C, DRB1 and DQB1 were typed in roughly 629-630 donors, DQA1 in roughly 500, DPA1 in over 600, and DPB1 in 400 to 490. Because of strong linkage in the cohort, five DR-DQ haplotypes were treated as single units for association and clustering. Across 398 genotyped donors of the cohort, an average of about 240,000 unique TCR beta nucleotide sequences per donor were sequenced, and roughly 17% of those sequences were non-productive. Overall study outcomes, separate from this receptor: Because the 87-base-pair reads could not distinguish some IMGT-functional V segments, including TRBV6-2 and TRBV6-3, those segments were excluded. Correlated functional status among segregating V segments might be attributable to linkage disequilibrium, but an unknown experimental factor could not be ruled out. In a later analysis, HLA-associated TCR beta chains showed more clonal expansion and lower generation probabilities than non-associated chains that were equally common. The only immune exposure information available for the cohort was CMV serostatus. Roughly uniform sequencing depth across donors was assumed in presence/absence analyses, although this assumption may not hold. HLA typing was unavailable for some donors at each locus, so association tests used only the typed subset. The authors suggested that the approach could potentially be generalized to other disease states and immunological phenotypes. A group of highly shared sequence variants was considered likely to be a technical artifact of the sequencing pipeline. Because counts were too low, 15 to 20 rarely observed V segments, including chromosome 9 orphons, were excluded from the earlier analysis of around 590 of the donors. In a later analysis, TCR association rates were found to vary across HLA loci, with the most associated TCRs seen for DRB1 alleles and the fewest for HLA-C alleles. A further reported finding was that TCR beta sequences accurately predicted the HLA-A and HLA-B alleles for most subjects in the first cohort. In an earlier analysis of a few hundred of the donors, most TCR beta V segments were observed in productive rearrangements about 90% or about 30% of the time, broadly matching IMGT annotations. An association between a missense DCLRE1C variant and V-gene and J-gene trimming of TCR beta chains was found in a later genetic analysis and replicated in an independent cohort. Cytomegalovirus status was reported to be diagnosed by the classifier with high specificity and sensitivity in both the original and validation cohorts. A later analysis reported that several top co-occurrence clusters appeared linked to parvovirus B19, influenza, CMV and Epstein-Barr virus. Across donors, most TCR sequences were observed very rarely, whereas some public TCRs were present in many individuals. According to a later genetic analysis, donors in an Asian-associated ancestry cluster had fewer N-insertions in productive TCRs than the approximately 650-donor mean. Assigning TCR associations to individual alleles was difficult when HLA alleles, especially DR and DQ, strongly co-occurred. Specific HLA alleles were associated with around 18,000 TCR beta sequences at a false discovery rate of 0.05 in a later analysis. This cohort had only TCR beta chains sequenced, and the lack of alpha or paired-chain data limited which features could be detected. A later analysis found that most CMV-associated TCR beta chains appeared HLA-restricted, with HLA associations seemingly driven largely by CMV exposure. In vitro tests confirmed that a few of the cytomegalovirus-associated TCR beta chains recognize cytomegalovirus antigens. In the study, around 160 TCR beta chains were listed as associated with cytomegalovirus.

About this clone itself: The target of this receptor is not known. No per-base quality is available; no much larger clone lies one base away.

V is clipped by 2 bases and J by 4 bases, and the sequence between their germline boundaries is 12 bases long. From a lookup of the germline V gene, CDR1 and CDR2 are SGHRS and YFSETQ. Taken from cysteine to phenylalanine, the CDR3 has 14 residues. Only the CDR3 DNA is retained, 42 bases long and in frame from the first base. The cohort was made up of around 720 healthy bone marrow donors. All cohort members were sampled while nominally healthy, although unrecorded immune exposures were likely present. The donor tested CMV seropositive and was one of the 289 seropositive cohort members. Each donor provided a peripheral blood sample, and peripheral blood mononuclear cells were used for TCR beta sequencing. The Qiagen DNeasy Blood Extraction Kit was used to extract genomic DNA from the blood cell samples. The method behind the library was the immunoSEQ multiplex PCR assay. For the multiplex PCR, a mixture combining 60 forward primers for TCR Vbeta segments and 13 reverse primers for TCR Jbeta segments was used. Amplification of the CDR3 region of rearranged TCR beta genes was performed with a multiplex PCR assay on genomic DNA. On the Illumina HiSeq System, the amplified TCR beta libraries were sequenced as 87-base-pair reads. The authors' pipeline ran thus. A later analysis tallied 75 million to 95 million unique TCR beta chains across the 650 to 750 repertoires, and around 10 million of those chains were shared by two or more donors. Raw reads were error-corrected and collapsed into unique sequences with a nearest-neighbor algorithm that merged closely related sequences to remove PCR and sequencing errors. To assign V, D and J gene segments, CDR3 sequences were aligned to IMGT reference sequences. Each retained sequence needed at least a six-nucleotide match to both a V gene segment and a J gene segment. Rearrangements were called productive when the CDR3 lacked stop codons and stayed in frame with V and J; all others were non-productive. Following IMGT convention, CDR3 was defined as the stretch from the second conserved V-encoded cysteine up to the conserved J-encoded phenylalanine. In an earlier analysis of more than 550 of the donors, sequences lacking an unambiguous match to a single V gene segment were excluded. An earlier analysis of some 610 of the donors called V segments functional above 56.7% productive rearrangements and segregating when the between-donor standard deviation exceeded 5%. A statistical classification framework was built to diagnose cytomegalovirus status from the catalog of TCR beta chain sequences. In a later analysis, V and J genes were assigned by comparing TCR nucleotide sequences against IMGT/GENE-DB human TR gene sequences. Using the TCRdist pipeline, a later analysis assigned CDR3 sequences along with most-parsimonious VDJ recombination scenarios. In a later analysis, each TCR beta chain was defined by its CDR3 amino acid sequence together with its V-gene family, and reads lacking a unique V-gene family were excluded. To address suspected cross-contamination and a sequencing artifact, a later analysis removed approximately 600 highly shared, low-generation-probability nucleotide sequences. For each public chain, a later analysis derived a clonal expansion index from normalized ranks of inferred template counts within each repertoire. In a later analysis, generation probabilities were computed with a VDJ recombination model fitted to out-of-frame rearrangements, and the resulting probabilities were checked against IGoR. In a later analysis, hypergeometric tests were used to score TCR-TCR, TCR-HLA and TCR-CMV co-occurrence, with a repertoire-size bias correction applied to TCR pairs. To estimate false discovery rates, a later analysis permuted the HLA or CMV assignments 20 times. A later analysis grouped co-occurring TCRs with DBSCAN, adding TCRdist sequence similarity when clustering within HLA-allele-positive subsets. Co-occurrence clustering excluded repertoires with fewer than 30,000 or more than 120,000 public chains, plus five with anomalous nucleotide sharing. This immuneACCESS table, as held by TCRdb, lists in-frame sequences with V and J called but not all clones. Of the missing ones, under half trace to an unresolved V gene in checked studies; the others have no known cause. V and J calls plus clone size are reproduced from that table; the DNA served to infer D and trimming. This sample has about 140,000 clones in its table, and around four fifths of those were observed once. Roughly 10% of the sample is held by the ten biggest clonotypes.

The receptor chain draws on TRBV5-1 and TRBJ1-2; no D gene call is confident. The sequence derives from an older woman in good health and CMV-seropositive. Material for sequencing was PBMCs. The CDR3 is CASSLEGARYGYTF. The DNA is TGCGCCAGCAGCTTAGAGGGTGCGCGCTATGGCTACACCTTC.